This T cell receptor beta chain was identified during a study of CD8 T cells in ankylosing spondylitis. CDR3 size: 14 residues. The V and J ends lost 2 bases and 2 bases respectively, with 10 bases between them. One entry per CDR3 protein results from TCRdb running MiXCR on the 5' RACE reads. The repertoire includes a few hundred thousand distinct CDR3 sequences, more than 20% of them detected once, and less than 0.75% sits in the top ten. This clonotype originated in a male donor with ankylosing spondylitis or in good health (not recorded which). The rearrangement uses TRBV12-3 or TRBV12-4 and TRBJ2-7; D is possibly TRBD2 (5 bases). The sample was blood, either unsorted or a sorted T cell fraction (not recorded which). Written as DNA, the CDR3 is TGTGCCAGCAGTTTATTCCGGGATCCCTACGAGCAGTACTTC. Translated, it gives CASSLFRDPYEQYF.